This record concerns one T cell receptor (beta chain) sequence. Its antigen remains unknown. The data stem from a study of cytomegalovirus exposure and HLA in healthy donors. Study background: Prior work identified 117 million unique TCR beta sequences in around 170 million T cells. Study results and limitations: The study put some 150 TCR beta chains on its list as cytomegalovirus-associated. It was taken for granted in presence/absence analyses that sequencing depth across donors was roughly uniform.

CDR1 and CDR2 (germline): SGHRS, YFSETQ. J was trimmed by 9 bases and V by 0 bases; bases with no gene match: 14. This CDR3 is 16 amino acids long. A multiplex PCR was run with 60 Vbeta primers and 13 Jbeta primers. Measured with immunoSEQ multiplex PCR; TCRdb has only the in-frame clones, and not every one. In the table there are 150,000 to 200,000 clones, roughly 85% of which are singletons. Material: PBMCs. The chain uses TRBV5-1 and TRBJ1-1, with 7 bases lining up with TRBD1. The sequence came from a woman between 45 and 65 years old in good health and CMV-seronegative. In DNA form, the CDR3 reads TGCGCCAGCAGCTTGGACAGACAGGGTGATACCGGGAAAGCTTTCTTT. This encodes CASSLDRQGDTGKAFF.